Each of the 25 T cell receptor beta chains below was sequenced from the same sample in a study of cytomegalovirus exposure and HLA in healthy donors. This table comes from immunoSEQ multiplex PCR, and its TCRdb copy is limited to in-frame clones, with some not included. Among 200,000 or so clones listed, about 79% were seen once. Sequencing used PBMCs. The receptors originated from a woman in her twenties or thirties in good health and CMV-seropositive.

The CDR3 bases are TGTGCCAGCAGCTCTGACATAAATGAAAAACTGTTTTTT. Amino acid sequence: CASSSDINEKLFF. The V and J genes are TRBV7-9 and TRBJ1-4; no firm D call. The CDR3 consists of 13 residues. V was trimmed by 4 bases and J by 5 bases, leaving 8 bases between them. CDR1 and CDR2 (germline): SEHNR, FQNEAQ (reference sequence).

The J gene is TRBJ2-7, the V gene TRBV4-2; 13 bases match TRBD2. Trimming cost V 6 bases and J 5 bases; bases outside gene matches: 7. The CDR3 loop spans 15 amino acids. Germline lookup yields CDR1 LGHNA and CDR2 YNFKEQ. Written as DNA, the CDR3 is TGTGCCAGCAGGCTTGGGACTAGCGGGAACAACGAGCAGTACTTC. The encoded protein is CASRLGTSGNNEQYF.

The chain couples TRBV15 to TRBJ2-1, with 8 nucleotides matching TRBD2. V shed 0 bases, J shed 5 bases, and the junction held 6 bases outside the gene matches. The length of the CDR3 is 16 residues. The germline V gene encodes CDR1 LNHNV and CDR2 YYDKDF (reference sequence). CDR3 DNA: TGTGCCACCAGCAGAGATAAGGGACTAGACGACAATGAGCAGTTCTTC. This encodes CATSRDKGLDDNEQFF.

The chain links TRBV29-1 to TRBJ2-3; 10 bases map to TRBD2. V was pared by 8 bases and J by 3 bases, with 11 bases of the junction left unmatched. Germline lookup yields CDR1 SQVTM and CDR2 ANQGSEA. There are 15 residues in the CDR3. This chain's CDR3 is CSSRNPAGGTDTQYF. The DNA of the CDR3 is TGCAGCTCTAGAAATCCAGCGGGAGGGACAGATACGCAGTATTTT.

J is TRBJ2-1 and V is TRBV19, with 14 positions matching TRBD2. V was pared by 4 bases and J by 10 bases, with 6 bases of the junction left unmatched. Germline-derived CDR1 and CDR2 are LNHDA and SQIVND (reference sequence). This CDR3 has 15 amino acids. The CDR3 DNA is TGTGCCAGTAGTAGGGGACTAGCGGGAGTGTTGGAGCAGTTCTTC. It codes for CASSRGLAGVLEQFF.

The chain combines TRBV5-6 with TRBJ2-3, with 13 bases matching TRBD2. V gave up 3 bases and J gave up 2 bases; unmatched junction bases: 3. CDR1 SGHDT and CDR2 YYEEEE come from the germline V gene. The CDR3 consists of 16 residues. This CDR3 is CASSWGLAGYTDTQYF. The CDR3 DNA sequence: TGTGCCAGCAGCTGGGGACTAGCGGGATACACAGATACGCAGTATTTT.

This sequence joins TRBV2 and TRBJ2-4; 12 bases match TRBD2. V lost 6 bases and J lost 3; bases outside the gene matches: 12. Germline V gene sequence: CDR1 SNHLY, CDR2 FYNNEI. The CDR3 extends over 18 amino acids. In DNA form, the CDR3 reads TGTGCCAGCAGCGTGACTAGCGGGAGAGGGCCTGGCAAAAACATTCAGTACTTC. Translation: CASSVTSGRGPGKNIQYF.

The chain is built from TRBV11-1 and TRBJ2-3; 7 bases match TRBD1. The CDR3 covers 16 residues. Germline V lookup: CDR1 SGHAT, CDR2 FQDESV (reference sequence). Trimming at V came to 5 bases and at J to 4 bases, leaving 12 bases not matched to a gene. The DNA of the CDR3 is TGTGCCAGCAGCCACCGGACAGGCCTAAAGGCAGATACGCAGTATTTT. This translates into CASSHRTGLKADTQYF.

This clone has a handful of counts. The J gene is TRBJ2-2, the V gene TRBV4-1; TRBD1 might be the D (6 bases). Germline lookup yields CDR1 MGHRA and CDR2 YSYEKL. The CDR3 runs to 15 residues. V was trimmed by 0 bases and J by 7 bases, leaving 12 bases between them. Written as DNA, the CDR3 is TGCGCCAGCAGCCAAGACGGACAGACAATCGGGGAGCTGTTTTTT. As protein: CASSQDGQTIGELFF.

The chain has TRBV19 and TRBJ1-2; 8 positions agree with TRBD1. Unmatched junction bases numbered 16, after V lost 10 bases and J lost 0 bases. The germline gives CDR1 LNHDA, CDR2 SQIVND (reference sequence). The CDR3 loop spans 17 amino acids. CDR3 DNA sequence: TGTGCCACCAGAGGGGGGGACAGGCTCCTTACTAACTATGGCTACACCTTC. The encoded protein is CATRGGDRLLTNYGYTF.

The chain employs TRBV7-2 and TRBJ1-2; D is perhaps TRBD1 (6 bases). Trimming stripped 1 base from V and 4 bases from J, with 13 bases between. The CDR3 spans 15 residues. Germline values: CDR1 SGHTA, CDR2 FQGNSA. CDR3 sequence: CASSLGSGVAYGYTF. In DNA form, the CDR3 reads TGTGCCAGCAGCTTAGGGTCAGGGGTCGCCTATGGCTACACCTTC.

The chain uses TRBV9 and TRBJ2-1, with no clear D. Germline values: CDR1 SGDLS, CDR2 YYNGEE. This CDR3 comprises 18 residues. V was shortened by 2 bases and J by 2 bases, with 20 bases between the two germline ends. The CDR3 nucleotides are TGTGCCAGCAGCGTTGCAGCGCTACTAACTCAGCCCTACAATGAGCAGTTCTTC. This encodes CASSVAALLTQPYNEQFF.

DNA of the CDR3: TGTGCCAGCAGGGGGACAGGGAATCAGCCCCAGCATTTT. Amino acid sequence: CASRGTGNQPQHF. This chain links TRBV2 with TRBJ1-5; TRBD1 matches 9 bases. This CDR3 has 13 residues. CDR1 and CDR2 (germline): SNHLY, FYNNEI. The V gene end was trimmed by 6 bases and the J gene end by 4 bases; junction bases not matched to a gene: 1.

CDR3 DNA sequence: TGTGCCAGCAGCGAAAGGACAGGGGGCTGGAATGAGCAGTTCTTC. It translates to CASSERTGGWNEQFF. The chain has TRBV11-3 and TRBJ2-1; 11 positions match TRBD1. The V and J ends lost 5 bases and 7 bases, in that order; junction bases with no gene match: 7. Germline CDR1 reads SGHNT; CDR2 reads YENEEA. The CDR3 contains 15 residues. The whole variable domain, remainder taken from reference TRBV11-3 and TRBJ2-1, is EAGVVQSPRYKIIEKKQPVAFWCNPISGHNTLYWYLQNLGQGPELLIRYENEEAVDDSQLPKDRFSAERLKGVDSTLKIQPAELGDSAVYLCASSERTGGWNEQFFGPGTRLTVL.

The CDR3 DNA reads as TGTGCCAGCAGCCCCCCGGAGAGCTACGAGCAGTACTTC. Translated, it gives CASSPPESYEQYF. The gene calls are TRBV7-9 and TRBJ2-7; D gene uncertain. CDR1 and CDR2 from the germline V gene are SEHNR and FQNEAQ (reference sequence). The ends were cut back, 5 bases at V and 3 bases at J, with 11 bases in the middle. This CDR3 has 13 amino acids.

The CDR3 loop is CASSRNLAGVNEQFF. The CDR3 DNA reads as TGTGCCAGCAGTCGCAACCTAGCGGGAGTGAATGAGCAGTTCTTC. This rearrangement joins TRBV27 to TRBJ2-1, with 10 bases fitting TRBD2. Germline values: CDR1 MNHEY, CDR2 SMNVEV (reference sequence). The CDR3 has 15 residues. V lost 5 bases, J lost 7 bases, and 8 bases stayed unmatched.

V usage is TRBV2 and J usage is TRBJ2-7; no reliable D call. Germline V gene data show CDR1 as SNHLY and CDR2 as FYNNEI. Trimming removed 7 bases from V and 4 bases from J, with 17 bases in between. CDR3 length: 14 residues. CDR3 residues: CASTVQALTYEQYF. The CDR3, as DNA: TGTGCCAGCACCGTTCAGGCACTCACTTACGAGCAGTACTTC.

This clone has a handful of counts. The chain recombines TRBV2 with TRBJ1-3, with a tentative D call TRBD1 (5 bases). Germline V lookup: CDR1 SNHLY, CDR2 FYNNEI. V lost 2 bases to trimming and J lost 8 bases, with 7 bases between them. The CDR3 contains 12 residues. CDR3 nucleotides: TGTGCCAGCAGTGAATCGGGGGACACCATATATTTT. Residues: CASSESGDTIYF.

The chain employs TRBV2 and TRBJ1-4; TRBD1 matches 7 bases. V dropped 10 bases and J dropped 11; count of bases not matched to a gene: 22. Germline loops: CDR1 SNHLY, CDR2 FYNNEI. This CDR3 spans 16 amino acids. Here the CDR3 DNA reads TGTGCCACCCCGGTCGCATACAGGGGTCCAGGGGAGAAACTGTTTTTT. This gives the protein CATPVAYRGPGEKLFF.

The chain joins TRBV7-3 to TRBJ2-5; weak D call: TRBD2 (6 bases). This CDR3 is built from 13 residues. CDR1 is SGHTA, CDR2 FQGTGA, per germline. Trimming stripped 5 bases from V and 4 bases from J, with 11 bases between. The CDR3 spells CASSPRERETQYF. The CDR3 nucleotides are TGTGCCAGCAGCCCACGGGAGCGAGAGACCCAGTACTTC.

This chain joins TRBV29-1 and TRBJ2-1; 7 bases align to TRBD2. Unmatched junction bases numbered 10, after V lost 8 bases and J lost 9 bases. The germline gives CDR1 SQVTM, CDR2 ANQGSEA. This CDR3 region has 12 residues. CDR3 DNA sequence: TGCAGCTGTGTGGGAGGGCCGACTGAGCAGTTCTTC. It encodes CSCVGGPTEQFF.

The V call is TRBV28, the J call TRBJ1-2; tentatively, D is TRBD1 (6 bases). The CDR3 has 12 amino acids. Trimming took off 10 bases at V and 5 bases at J, with 14 bases between the two ends. From germline, CDR1 is MDHEN and CDR2 SYDVKM. CDR3 protein: CATGGGHYGYTF. CDR3 in DNA: TGTGCCACCGGGGGGGGGCATTATGGCTACACCTTC.

This clone was picked up a small number of times. V is TRBV14 and J is TRBJ2-7; TRBD2 is a possible D gene (5 bases). CDR1 and CDR2 (germline): SGHDN, FVKESK. CDR3 length: 12 amino acids. The ends were cut back, 1 base at V and 12 bases at J, with 13 bases in the middle. Here the CDR3 DNA reads TGTGCCAGCAGCCAAGTTCTAGCTGGATTGTACTTC. This gives the protein CASSQVLAGLYF.

The chain employs TRBV27 and TRBJ2-3; weak D call: TRBD1 (6 bases). The CDR3 totals 15 residues. With 6 bases removed from V and 1 base from J, the gap between germline ends came to 14 bases. Germline loops: CDR1 MNHEY, CDR2 SMNVEV (reference sequence). CDR3 in DNA: TGTGCCAGCAGCTCAGACAGGTTGGGCACAGATACGCAGTATTTT. The encoded protein is CASSSDRLGTDTQYF.

The J gene is TRBJ1-2, the V gene TRBV18; 9 bases are shared with TRBD1. Trimming removed 1 base from V and 4 bases from J; junction bases left unmatched: 13. In germline, CDR1 is KGHSH, CDR2 LQKENI. The CDR3 length is 18 residues. The CDR3 loop reads CASSPQTGGVASAYGYTF. The CDR3 DNA reads as TGTGCCAGCTCACCACAGACAGGGGGGGTGGCCTCTGCCTATGGCTACACCTTC. The entire variable domain, with the rest obtained from reference TRBV18 and TRBJ1-2, is as follows: NAGVMQNPRHLVRRRGQEARLRCSPMKGHSHVYWYRQLPEEGLKFMVYLQKENIIDESGMPKERFSAEFPKEGPSILRIQQVVRGDSAAYFCASSPQTGGVASAYGYTFGSGTRLTVV.